These 19 T cell receptor beta chains came from one sample sequenced in a study of T-cell memory formation after mild COVID-19. TCRdb re-analysed the 5' RACE reads in MiXCR, keeping a single row per CDR3 protein. The repertoire holds about 400,000 distinct CDR3 sequences, with less than 25% as singletons. The sequenced material came from PBMCs or a T cell subset sorted from them (not recorded which). All receptors derive from an adult woman who had mild COVID-19 (a few samples of this study predate the infection). Cell type and time point are not known.

This chain uses TRBV25-1 with TRBJ2-7, with D possibly being TRBD1 (7 bases). The CDR3 consists of 15 residues. Germline CDR1 reads MGHDK; CDR2 reads SYGVNS. V dropped 6 bases and J dropped 9 bases, with 24 bases sitting between them. The CDR3 is CASSAPGGLGWWQYF. The CDR3 DNA reads TGTGCCAGCAGCGCCCCAGGGGGACTGGGGTGGTGGCAGTACTTC.

V usage is TRBV29-1 and J usage is TRBJ2-1, with TRBD2 identical over 9 bases. The CDR3 is made up of 16 amino acids. CDR1 and CDR2 from the germline V gene are SQVTM and ANQGSEA. V was pared by 0 bases and J by 6 bases, with 9 bases of the junction left unmatched. CDR3 sequence reads: CSVEDPWASGINEQFF. For the CDR3, the DNA is TGCAGCGTTGAAGATCCGTGGGCTAGCGGGATCAATGAGCAGTTCTTC.

This clonotype was seen a handful of times. V usage is TRBV7-3 and J usage is TRBJ2-1, with D possibly TRBD2 on 5 matching bases. Germline V CDR1 and CDR2: SGHTA, FQGTGA. Trimming cost V 5 bases and J 9 bases, with 20 bases left between them. There are 15 residues in the CDR3. CDR3 sequence reads: CASSPPPEDRGEQFF. CDR3 bases: TGTGCCAGCAGCCCCCCCCCGGAGGACCGCGGTGAGCAGTTCTTC.

In this sample, this clonotype turned up a few times. The rearrangement links TRBV10-2 to TRBJ2-1, with TRBD2 matching 10 bases. The CDR3 is 17 residues long. V trimming: 0 bases; J trimming: 10 bases; junction bases outside the gene matches: 12. Germline V lookup: CDR1 WSHSY, CDR2 SAAADI. The CDR3 reads CASSESILAGARREQFF. CDR3 nucleotides: TGCGCCAGCAGTGAGTCGATCCTAGCGGGGGCTCGAAGGGAGCAGTTCTTC.

The chain joins TRBV5-5 to TRBJ2-1, with D maybe TRBD1 (5 bases). V lost 0 bases and J lost 15, with 13 bases in between. The length of the CDR3 is 12 residues. Germline assignment: CDR1 SGHKS and CDR2 YYEKEE (reference sequence). This CDR3 is CASSLVTGDWFF. The CDR3 DNA sequence: TGTGCCAGCAGCTTGGTCACAGGAGATTGGTTCTTC. Full variable domain (remainder filled in from reference TRBV5-5 and TRBJ2-1): DAGVTQSPTHLIKTRGQQVTLRCSPISGHKSVSWYQQVLGQGPQFIFQYYEKEERGRGNFPDRFSARQFPNYSSELNVNALLLGDSALYLCASSLVTGDWFFGPGTRLTVL.

This clonotype appeared a single time. V and J are TRBV5-1 and TRBJ1-1; tentative D call: TRBD1 (6 bases). V was clipped by 1 base and J by 0 bases, with 10 bases between them. The CDR3 covers 15 residues. Germline V lookup: CDR1 SGHRS, CDR2 YFSETQ. This CDR3 is CASSLTGRMNTEAFF. CDR3 DNA: TGCGCCAGCAGCTTGACAGGGCGCATGAACACTGAAGCTTTCTTT.

The V gene is TRBV27, the J gene TRBJ2-2; no definite D call. This CDR3 comprises 15 residues. The V and J ends lost 8 bases and 0 bases respectively, with 13 bases between them. CDR1 and CDR2 (germline): MNHEY, SMNVEV (reference sequence). This CDR3 reads CASGLLSPNTGELFF. DNA for the CDR3: TGTGCCAGCGGGTTACTTAGCCCGAACACCGGGGAGCTGTTTTTT.

The chain links TRBV5-1 to TRBJ1-1; D gene unclear. Germline CDR1 is SGHRS and CDR2 is YFSETQ. The CDR3 length is 14 residues. V was pared by 0 bases and J by 5 bases, with 11 bases between. The CDR3 nucleotides read TGCGCCAGCAGCTTGGGAGGGTCTAAGACTGAAGCTTTCTTT. This encodes CASSLGGSKTEAFF. Variable domain in full (rest from reference TRBV5-1 and TRBJ1-1): KAGVTQTPRYLIKTRGQQVTLSCSPISGHRSVSWYQQTPGQGLQFLFEYFSETQRNKGNFPGRFSGRQFSNSRSEMNVSTLELGDSALYLCASSLGGSKTEAFFGQGTRLTVV.

This sequence joins TRBV20-1 and TRBJ2-5; 7 bases line up with TRBD2. CDR1 and CDR2 from the germline V gene are DFQATT and SNEGSKA (reference sequence). The V segment lost 3 bases and the J segment 2 bases; nucleotides outside the gene matches: 6. The CDR3 totals 14 residues. This chain's CDR3 is CSARGREGQETQYF. DNA for the CDR3: TGCAGTGCTAGGGGCAGGGAGGGTCAAGAGACCCAGTACTTC.

The rearrangement links TRBV12-3 or TRBV12-4 to TRBJ2-7; 8 bases are shared with TRBD1. Trimming at V came to 8 bases and at J to 2 bases, leaving 8 bases not matched to a gene. The CDR3 runs 14 residues. CDR3 nucleotide sequence: TGTGCCAGCTGCTCGGACAGGGTACCCTACGAGCAGTACTTC. Translated, it gives CASCSDRVPYEQYF.

A few counts support this clonotype. CDR3 coding DNA: TGTGCCACCAGTGACCCTGGGACCGCAGGCACCACCGGGGAGCTGTTTTTT. Amino acids: CATSDPGTAGTTGELFF. V gene TRBV24-1 combines with J gene TRBJ2-2; the D call may be TRBD1 or TRBD2 (5 bases each). Germline CDR1 reads KGHDR; CDR2 reads SFDVKD. Deletions cut 4 bases from V and 4 bases from J, with 18 bases between. This CDR3 has 17 residues.

This clonotype was picked up many times. The junction differs from germline at one of its ends, possibly a read error. The chain links TRBV5-1 to TRBJ2-2; D is unresolved. The CDR3 is 14 residues long. Germline CDR1 is SGHRS and CDR2 is YFSETQ. The CDR3 loop reads CASSLVANTGELFF. The CDR3 nucleotides read TGTGCCAGCAGCTTAGTAGCGAACACCGGGGAGCTGTTTTTT.

This clonotype was observed a handful of times. This chain joins TRBV7-8 and TRBJ2-3; D ambiguous. Trimming removed 4 bases from V and 0 bases from J, with 8 bases in between. From germline, CDR1 is SGHVS and CDR2 FQNEAQ. CDR3 size: 14 residues. CDR3 sequence (DNA): TGTGCCAGCAGCTCACCGGCTAGCACAGATACGCAGTATTTT. Translation: CASSSPASTDTQYF.

The chain carries TRBV7-8 and TRBJ1-1; 10 nucleotides align to TRBD1. The trim removed 5 bases at V and 4 bases at J, leaving 4 bases unmatched. The germline V gene encodes CDR1 SGHVS and CDR2 FQNEAQ. The CDR3 loop spans 14 amino acids. The CDR3, as DNA: TGTGCCAGCAGCCAGGACAGGGGGAGCACTGAAGCTTTCTTT. This codes for CASSQDRGSTEAFF.

V is TRBV12-3 or TRBV12-4 and J is TRBJ2-3, with 10 positions matching TRBD2. The V segment lost 7 bases and the J segment 0 bases; nucleotides outside the gene matches: 4. The CDR3 runs 15 residues. CDR3 protein: CASTPLAGSTDTQYF. CDR3 nucleotide sequence: TGTGCCAGCACACCACTAGCGGGGAGCACAGATACGCAGTATTTT.

The table lists this clonotype with a few counts. This sequence joins TRBV7-3 and TRBJ2-1, with D possibly being TRBD1 or TRBD2 (5 bases each). Trimming cost V 5 bases and J 4 bases, with 15 bases left between them. The CDR3 consists of 15 residues. From germline, CDR1 is SGHTA and CDR2 FQGTGA. The CDR3 DNA is TGTGCCAGCAGCACCGAAGACAGAGGGTACAATGAGCAGTTCTTC. Its protein is CASSTEDRGYNEQFF.

This clonotype was found many times. V usage is TRBV6-6 and J usage is TRBJ2-5; D not resolved. Germline V gene lookup returns CDR1 MNHNY and CDR2 SVGAGI (reference sequence). The length of the CDR3 is 13 residues. V gave up 6 bases and J gave up 5 bases, with 13 bases separating them. The CDR3 DNA is TGTGCCAGCAGCCTTACAGAGGAGGAGACCCAGTACTTC. Protein: CASSLTEEETQYF.

V gene TRBV5-1 combines with J gene TRBJ2-7; 11 positions match TRBD2. V dropped 0 bases and J dropped 2; count of bases not matched to a gene: 13. Germline V CDR1 and CDR2: SGHRS, YFSETQ. CDR3 length: 19 amino acids. In DNA, the CDR3 is TGCGCCAGCAGCTTGGCCAAAACTAGCGGGAGTCCCTTTACCTACGAGCAGTACTTC. This translates into CASSLAKTSGSPFTYEQYF.

This chain uses TRBV20-1 with TRBJ1-1; TRBD1 matches 9 bases. The V gene's germline CDR1 is DFQATT and CDR2 SNEGSKA (reference sequence). CDR3 length: 12 residues. After removal of 2 bases from V and 11 bases from J, the junction contained 6 bases not matched to a gene. The CDR3 protein is CSARKTGGDAFF. In nucleotides, the CDR3 is TGCAGTGCTAGAAAAACAGGGGGCGACGCTTTCTTT.